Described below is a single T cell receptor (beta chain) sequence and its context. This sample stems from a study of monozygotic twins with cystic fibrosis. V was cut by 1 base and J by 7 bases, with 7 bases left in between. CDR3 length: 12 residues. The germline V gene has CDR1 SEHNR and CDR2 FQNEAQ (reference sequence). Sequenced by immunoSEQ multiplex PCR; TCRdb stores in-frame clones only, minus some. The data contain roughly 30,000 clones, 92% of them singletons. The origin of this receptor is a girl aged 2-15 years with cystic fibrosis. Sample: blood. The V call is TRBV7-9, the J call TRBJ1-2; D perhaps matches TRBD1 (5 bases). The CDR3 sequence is CASSLGGFGYTF. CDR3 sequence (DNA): TGTGCCAGCAGCTTAGGGGGGTTTGGCTACACCTTC. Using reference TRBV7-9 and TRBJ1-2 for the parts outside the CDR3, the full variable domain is DTGVSQNPRHKITKRGQNVTFRCDPISEHNRLYWYRQTLGQGPEFLTYFQNEAQLEKSRLLSDRFSAERPKGSFSTLEIQRTEQGDSAMYLCASSLGGFGYTFGSGTRLTVV.